Presented here are 24 T cell receptor beta chains from one specimen sequenced in a study of human T cells and chemical hapten exposure. A single record per CDR3 protein comes from TCRdb applying MiXCR to the RACE reads. The sample includes 45,000 to 60,000 distinct CDR3 sequences, around 12% of them seen just once. Time point here: patch test 3, about 24 weeks after DPC sensitization. The treatment here: therapeutic diphenylcyclopropenone sensitization with weekly scalp DPC. Source: whole blood, taken in connection with sensitization to the hapten diphenylcyclopropenone (DPC). These receptors all come from a man younger than 40 with alopecia areata. Some clones in this sample may be carry-over from other donors' samples.

Judged by abundance, this clonotype is large. The chain uses TRBV6-4 and TRBJ2-2; no clear D. The germline V and J ends were trimmed by 0 bases and 5 bases, with 4 bases remaining between them. Germline V gene lookup returns CDR1 MRHNA and CDR2 SNTAGT. This CDR3 contains 13 residues. Written as DNA, the CDR3 is TGTGCCAGCAGTGACTCTGAGACCGGGGAGCTGTTTTTT. Translation gives CASSDSETGELFF.

This clonotype was counted between two and nine times. J is TRBJ2-5 and V is TRBV7-2; no clear D gene. The CDR3 length is 11 residues. Between the trimmed V and J ends, which lost 5 bases and 5 bases, there was a span of 6 bases. Germline CDR1 is SGHTA and CDR2 is FQGNSA. The CDR3 protein is CASSQYETQYF. The DNA for the CDR3 is TGTGCCAGCAGCCAGTATGAGACCCAGTACTTC.

This clonotype has a handful of counts. The chain joins TRBV7-2 to TRBJ2-3; no clear D. CDR1 is SGHTA and CDR2 is FQGNSA in the germline V gene. The CDR3 spans 11 residues. V lost 5 bases to trimming and J lost 8 bases, with 8 bases between them. The CDR3 region is CASSAAVTQYF. The CDR3 DNA reads as TGTGCCAGCAGCGCAGCCGTTACGCAGTATTTT.

This clonotype was seen only a few times. The gene calls are TRBV4-2 and TRBJ1-5; 8 positions match TRBD1. This CDR3 spans 15 amino acids. V lost 3 bases to trimming and J lost 6 bases; unmatched junction nucleotides: 7. Germline V gene lookup returns CDR1 LGHNA and CDR2 YNFKEQ. The CDR3 DNA reads TGTGCCAGCAGCCATAAGGACAGGGAGGGTCAGCCCCAGCATTTT. This encodes CASSHKDREGQPQHF.

This clonotype was observed a few times. The chain is built from TRBV10-3 and TRBJ2-1, with D perhaps TRBD1 or TRBD2 (6 bases each). Germline CDR1 is ENHRY and CDR2 is SYGVKD. With 6 bases removed from V and 12 bases from J, the gap between germline ends came to 15 bases. The CDR3 totals 12 residues. CDR3 protein: CAIRTGGDGQFF. CDR3 bases: TGTGCCATCAGAACCGGGGGCGACGGGCAGTTCTTC.

This chain joins TRBV20-1 and TRBJ1-2, with TRBD1 matching over 9 bases. The CDR3 is 14 amino acids. V gave up 8 bases and J gave up 3 bases; unmatched junction bases: 10. Germline loops: CDR1 DFQATT, CDR2 SNEGSKA (reference sequence). Here the CDR3 reads CSKMDRGTYYGYTF. For the CDR3, the DNA is TGCAGTAAAATGGACAGGGGAACGTACTATGGCTACACCTTC.

This chain joins TRBV28 and TRBJ2-2, with TRBD2 matching 7 bases. Unmatched junction bases numbered 8, after V lost 3 bases and J lost 1 base. Germline V gene data show CDR1 as MDHEN and CDR2 as SYDVKM. This CDR3 spans 17 amino acids. This chain's CDR3 is CASSLSSGVKNTGELFF. CDR3 sequence (DNA): TGTGCCAGCAGTTTGAGCAGCGGGGTAAAGAACACCGGGGAGCTGTTTTTT.

This clonotype was seen a handful of times. This chain uses TRBV9 with TRBJ2-5; 8 bases match TRBD2. J gave up 5 bases and V 4 bases, and 7 bases lay outside the gene matches. Germline CDR1 reads SGDLS; CDR2 reads YYNGEE. The CDR3 is made up of 14 amino acids. CDR3 residues: CASSTGGAEETQYF. In DNA, the CDR3 is TGTGCCAGCAGCACCGGGGGGGCTGAGGAGACCCAGTACTTC.

In this sample, this clonotype turned up once. The junction does not match germline at one end; this may be a read error. The chain links TRBV5-4 to TRBJ2-1; D tentatively fits TRBD1 or TRBD2 (5 bases each). The CDR3 sequence is 14 residues long. Germline CDR1 SGHNT, CDR2 YYREEE (reference sequence). This CDR3 reads CVSANRDGYNEQFF. The CDR3 region has the DNA TGTGTCAGCGCAAACCGGGACGGCTACAATGAGCAGTTCTTC.

This chain joins TRBV7-6 and TRBJ1-1; D gene ambiguous. Germline V gene lookup returns CDR1 SGHVS and CDR2 FNYEAQ. Between the trimmed V and J ends, which lost 5 bases and 3 bases, there was a span of 13 bases. The CDR3 consists of 14 residues. The CDR3 bases are TGTGCCAGCAGCGCAGCGGCCTGCCACACTGAAGCTTTCTTT. Protein: CASSAAACHTEAFF.

This chain connects TRBV12-3 or TRBV12-4 to TRBJ2-3; 8 nucleotides agree with TRBD2. The trim removed 3 bases at V and 1 base at J, leaving 6 bases unmatched. The CDR3 length is 16 residues. CDR3 bases: TGTGCCAGCAGTTTCGGGGGGGCGGAAGGCACAGATACGCAGTATTTT. This sequence encodes CASSFGGAEGTDTQYF.

This clonotype was seen repeatedly, ten times or more. The chain carries TRBV10-3 and TRBJ2-3, with a weak D call TRBD2 (5 bases). The V end lost 0 bases, the J end lost 3 bases, and 7 bases lay between the germline ends. Germline-derived CDR1 and CDR2 are ENHRY and SYGVKD. CDR3 length: 14 residues. The CDR3: CAISESRETDTQYF. The CDR3 nucleotides are TGTGCCATCAGTGAGTCGAGGGAGACAGATACGCAGTATTTT.

With regard to this clonotype: With a much larger clone just one base away, this may be a read error. The chain carries TRBV7-9 and TRBJ2-1, with 8 positions matching TRBD1. The length of the CDR3 is 17 residues. CDR1 and CDR2 from the germline V gene are SEHNR and FQNEAQ (reference sequence). CDR3 sequence (DNA): TGTGCCAGCAGCTCCAGGGAACAGGGGGTTTCCTACAATGAGCAGATCTTC. Encoded protein: CASSSREQGVSYNEQIF.

The rearrangement joins TRBV28 to TRBJ1-1; TRBD1 agrees at 7 bases. With 6 bases clipped from V and 5 bases from J, the junction kept 9 bases outside the gene matches. The CDR3 length is 14 residues. Per germline, CDR1 MDHEN and CDR2 SYDVKM. CDR3 nucleotide sequence: TGTGCCAGCAGGTTAACAGGGGATTCAACTGAAGCTTTCTTT. Protein: CASRLTGDSTEAFF.

This clonotype has at least ten counts. J is TRBJ1-1 and V is TRBV29-1; D gene ambiguous. V shed 6 bases and J shed 1 base, with 3 bases lying between them. CDR1 and CDR2 from the germline V gene are SQVTM and ANQGSEA. The CDR3 has 10 residues. The CDR3 reads CSVRNTEAFF. The CDR3 coding sequence is TGCAGCGTCAGGAACACTGAAGCTTTCTTT.

This clonotype was picked up many times. The CDR3 here is CASSSTGGSYNEQFF. CDR3 coding DNA: TGCGCCAGCAGCTCGACTGGGGGGTCCTACAATGAGCAGTTCTTC. This chain uses TRBV5-1 with TRBJ2-1; D is perhaps TRBD2 (6 bases). This CDR3 region has 15 residues. The V end lost 3 bases, the J end lost 1 base, and 11 bases lay between the germline ends. The V gene's germline CDR1 is SGHRS and CDR2 YFSETQ.

This clonotype turned up a few times. The chain uses TRBV9 and TRBJ2-7; no clear D. The ends were cut back, 0 bases at V and 2 bases at J, with 12 bases in the middle. This CDR3 spans 15 amino acids. CDR1 is SGDLS, CDR2 YYNGEE, per germline. This CDR3 is CASSVGVLTPYEQYF. The CDR3, as DNA: TGTGCCAGCAGCGTAGGCGTCCTCACCCCCTACGAGCAGTACTTC.

This clonotype was detected many times. The CDR3 sequence is CASSDWTGSSYEQYF. The CDR3 nucleotides are TGTGCCAGCAGCGACTGGACAGGTAGCTCCTACGAGCAGTACTTC. The V gene is TRBV7-9, the J gene TRBJ2-7, with TRBD1 matching 7 bases. The CDR3 extends over 15 amino acids. V was clipped by 5 bases and J by 0 bases; unmatched bases: 7. Per the germline V gene, CDR1 is SEHNR and CDR2 is FQNEAQ (reference sequence). Looking up the rest from reference TRBV7-9 and TRBJ2-7 gives the full variable domain: DTGVSQNPRHKITKRGQNVTFRCDPISEHNRLYWYRQTLGQGPEFLTYFQNEAQLEKSRLLSDRFSAERPKGSFSTLEIQRTEQGDSAMYLCASSDWTGSSYEQYFGPGTRLTVT.

The rearrangement joins TRBV29-1 to TRBJ1-5; D call uncertain. Germline CDR1 SQVTM, CDR2 ANQGSEA. The V gene lost 7 bases and the J gene lost 5 bases, with 15 bases spanning the gap. This CDR3 spans 13 amino acids. The CDR3 loop is CSASVNGDQPQHF. The CDR3 bases are TGCAGCGCCTCGGTTAATGGCGATCAGCCCCAGCATTTT.

Details on this clonotype: Given a much more abundant clone one base away, this may be a read error. The rearrangement uses TRBV27 and TRBJ1-1; D uncertain. Germline assignment: CDR1 MNHEY and CDR2 SMNVEV (reference sequence). V was pared by 3 bases and J by 1 base, with 9 bases between. The CDR3 contains 14 residues. The CDR3 nucleotides are TGTGCCAGCAGTTTTGGCACAGCGAACACTGAAGCTTTCTTT. It encodes CASSFGTANTEAFF.

This clonotype has just a few counts. The chain is built from TRBV4-2 and TRBJ2-6, with D unclear. Germline assignment: CDR1 LGHNA and CDR2 YNFKEQ. The CDR3 loop spans 17 amino acids. Trimming took 1 base from V and 0 from J, leaving 10 bases between them. CDR3 sequence reads: CASSQGAGSSGANVLTF. CDR3 DNA: TGTGCCAGCAGCCAAGGGGCAGGTAGCTCTGGGGCCAACGTCCTGACTTTC.

This clonotype was detected many times. The chain couples TRBV24-1 to TRBJ2-3, with 7 bases that match TRBD2. The CDR3 is 14 residues long. Germline values: CDR1 KGHDR, CDR2 SFDVKD. Unmatched junction bases numbered 2, after V lost 5 bases and J lost 1 base. The CDR3 spells CATSGRGGTDTQYF. The CDR3 region has the DNA TGTGCCACCAGTGGACGGGGGGGCACAGATACGCAGTATTTT.

This clonotype was recorded many times. The CDR3 is CASSFIVGDTGELFF. In DNA, the CDR3 is TGTGCCAGCAGCTTTATTGTAGGGGACACCGGGGAGCTGTTTTTT. This sequence joins TRBV5-5 and TRBJ2-2, with D tentatively TRBD1 (5 bases). The CDR3 has 15 residues. The germline CDR1 and CDR2 sequences are SGHKS and YYEKEE (reference sequence). V lost 2 bases, J lost 3 bases, and 11 bases lay in between.

This clonotype was seen ten or more times. The chain joins TRBV11-3 to TRBJ1-1, with TRBD1 identical over 7 bases. Germline assignment: CDR1 SGHNT and CDR2 YENEEA. Trimming at V came to 5 bases and at J to 1 base, leaving 4 bases not matched to a gene. The CDR3 has 14 amino acids. The CDR3 DNA is TGTGCCAGCAGCCGGGGACAGTCGAACACTGAAGCTTTCTTT. This gives the protein CASSRGQSNTEAFF.